Presented here are 20 T cell receptor beta chains from one specimen sequenced in a study of blood T cell repertoires in COVID-19. Sequencing used immunoSEQ multiplex PCR; TCRdb keeps in-frame clones, though not all of them. The table includes about 69,000 clones, 80% to 85% detected once. The sample was peripheral blood. The receptors come from a woman aged 80 or over with acute or convalescent COVID-19.

V and J are TRBV7-2 and TRBJ2-2, with TRBD2 matching 11 bases. This CDR3 contains 16 residues. With V trimmed by 3 bases and J by 5 bases, 5 bases remained unmatched. Per the germline V gene, CDR1 is SGHTA and CDR2 is FQGNSA. The CDR3 loop reads CASSFSTSGSTGELFF. The CDR3 DNA reads as TGTGCCAGCAGCTTCTCAACTAGCGGGAGTACCGGGGAGCTGTTTTTT.

The chain links TRBV30 to TRBJ1-4; D gene ambiguous. Germline loops: CDR1 GTSNPN, CDR2 SVGIG (reference sequence). Between the trimmed V and J ends, which lost 4 bases and 6 bases, there was a span of 15 bases. This CDR3 is built from 14 residues. CDR3 sequence (DNA): TGTGCCTGGAATAAGGAGGCTGGTGATGAAAAACTGTTTTTT. Translating gives CAWNKEAGDEKLFF.

This clone was seen only a few times. The rearrangement links TRBV7-2 to TRBJ1-1; tentative D call: TRBD1 (6 bases). Per germline, CDR1 SGHTA and CDR2 FQGNSA. This CDR3 region has 15 residues. Between the trimmed V and J ends, which lost 1 base and 1 base, there was a span of 10 bases. CDR3 region: CASSLVGQPNTEAFF. For the CDR3, the DNA is TGTGCCAGCAGCTTAGTAGGACAGCCGAACACTGAAGCTTTCTTT.

This clone has a single count. The V gene is TRBV19, the J gene TRBJ2-5, with D possibly being TRBD1 (6 bases). The V end was cut by 4 bases, the J end by 4 bases, with 16 bases between. Germline CDR1 reads LNHDA; CDR2 reads SQIVND (reference sequence). The CDR3 covers 15 residues. The CDR3 loop is CASSNSAGALETQYF. CDR3 sequence (DNA): TGTGCCAGTAGTAATTCTGCAGGGGCGCTAGAGACCCAGTACTTC.

The chain has TRBV3-1 (or the pseudogene TRBV3-2) and TRBJ1-2, with D perhaps TRBD1 (5 bases). CDR1 is LGHDT and CDR2 is YNNKEL in the germline V gene (reference sequence). Deletions cut 1 base from V and 0 bases from J, with 15 bases between. This CDR3 comprises 17 residues. In nucleotides, the CDR3 is TGTGCCAGCAGCCAAGTTTTAGGGGTCAGAGCTAACTATGGCTACACCTTC. Its protein product is CASSQVLGVRANYGYTF.

The chain uses TRBV29-1 and TRBJ2-7, with 7 bases matching TRBD2. Looked up from germline, CDR1 is SQVTM and CDR2 is ANQGSEA. V lost 4 bases, J lost 3 bases, and 3 bases stayed unmatched. CDR3 length: 12 amino acids. Here the CDR3 reads CSVGEGHYEQYF. The CDR3 DNA reads TGCAGCGTTGGGGAGGGGCACTACGAGCAGTACTTC.

The V and J genes are TRBV25-1 and TRBJ1-1; D possibly corresponds to TRBD1 (5 bases). Germline assignment: CDR1 MGHDK and CDR2 SYGVNS. The germline V and J ends were trimmed by 4 bases and 3 bases, with 18 bases remaining between them. The CDR3 contains 16 residues. CDR3 DNA: TGTGCCAGCAGTGCCCGGGGGGTAATAATGGACACTGAAGCTTTCTTT. Its protein product is CASSARGVIMDTEAFF.

The CDR3 DNA is TGCGCCAGCAGCTTGACCGACAGGAACACTGAAGCTTTCTTT. This codes for CASSLTDRNTEAFF. The chain couples TRBV5-1 to TRBJ1-1; tentatively, D is TRBD1 (5 bases). V dropped 1 base and J dropped 1 base, with 8 bases sitting between them. Germline loops: CDR1 SGHRS, CDR2 YFSETQ. The CDR3 consists of 14 residues.

The genes are TRBV6-4 and TRBJ2-1; the D gene is possibly TRBD1 (6 bases). CDR1 MRHNA and CDR2 SNTAGT come from the germline V gene. The CDR3 totals 15 residues. Trimming stripped 5 bases from V and 6 bases from J, with 17 bases between. CDR3: CASSQDSTFLNEQFF. Written as DNA, the CDR3 is TGTGCCAGCAGTCAGGACAGTACCTTTCTCAATGAGCAGTTCTTC.

The chain combines TRBV2 with TRBJ2-5; 9 bases align to TRBD2. CDR1 is SNHLY, CDR2 FYNNEI, per germline. The CDR3 extends over 15 amino acids. V lost 5 bases to trimming and J lost 5 bases; unmatched junction nucleotides: 9. The CDR3 DNA reads as TGTGCCAGCAGTTCCGCGGGGGGGCCTAAGGAGACCCAGTACTTC. Its protein product is CASSSAGGPKETQYF.

The chain combines TRBV7-9 with TRBJ1-5; D is unresolved. Looked up from germline, CDR1 is SEHNR and CDR2 is FQNEAQ (reference sequence). Trimming removed 2 bases from V and 0 bases from J, with 5 bases in between. The CDR3 spans 14 residues. The CDR3, as DNA: TGTGCCAGCAGCTTATCCCGTAGCAATCAGCCCCAGCATTTT. Its translation: CASSLSRSNQPQHF. The entire variable domain, with the rest obtained from reference TRBV7-9 and TRBJ1-5, is as follows: DTGVSQNPRHKITKRGQNVTFRCDPISEHNRLYWYRQTLGQGPEFLTYFQNEAQLEKSRLLSDRFSAERPKGSFSTLEIQRTEQGDSAMYLCASSLSRSNQPQHFGDGTRLSIL.

The J gene is TRBJ1-4, the V gene TRBV7-9; 10 bases match TRBD1. The germline V gene encodes CDR1 SEHNR and CDR2 FQNEAQ (reference sequence). V was pared by 7 bases and J by 5 bases, with 4 bases of the junction left unmatched. The CDR3 sequence is 14 residues long. Here the CDR3 DNA reads TGTGCCAGCACCTCGGGACAGGGGAATGAAAAACTGTTTTTT. It codes for CASTSGQGNEKLFF.

J is TRBJ1-2 and V is TRBV5-1; D not resolved. V was cut by 1 base and J by 4 bases, with 14 bases left in between. This CDR3 region has 15 residues. The germline CDR1 and CDR2 sequences are SGHRS and YFSETQ. CDR3 coding DNA: TGCGCCAGCAGCTTGAATGCGGGCTCTGCCTATGGCTACACCTTC. Its protein is CASSLNAGSAYGYTF.

This chain joins TRBV15 and TRBJ1-3, with 7 nucleotides matching TRBD1. CDR1 is LNHNV, CDR2 YYDKDF, per germline (reference sequence). This CDR3 is 16 amino acids long. V was clipped by 3 bases and J by 0 bases; unmatched bases: 5. The CDR3 DNA follows: TGTGCCACCAGCAGGATCAGACAGGGCTCTGGAAACACCATATATTTT. Its protein product is CATSRIRQGSGNTIYF.

The chain joins TRBV29-1 to TRBJ2-3; 8 positions agree with TRBD1. Germline CDR1 and CDR2: SQVTM and ANQGSEA. The CDR3 totals 13 residues. V dropped 4 bases and J dropped 1; count of bases not matched to a gene: 1. CDR3 nucleotides: TGCAGCGTTGTGGGACAGGGCACAGATACGCAGTATTTT. Amino acid sequence: CSVVGQGTDTQYF.

The chain recombines TRBV2 with TRBJ2-7, with 8 bases fitting TRBD1. Per the germline V gene, CDR1 is SNHLY and CDR2 is FYNNEI. The CDR3 runs 14 residues. Unmatched junction bases numbered 5, after V lost 2 bases and J lost 5 bases. The CDR3 here is CASSEQGALDEQYF. CDR3 nucleotide sequence: TGTGCCAGCAGTGAACAGGGGGCTCTTGACGAGCAGTACTTC.

This clone has only one observation. V is TRBV11-2 and J is TRBJ2-3; no firm D call. This CDR3 is 12 amino acids long. Germline-derived CDR1 and CDR2 are SGHAT and FQNNGV. Trimming took 2 bases from V and 4 from J, leaving 4 bases between them. The CDR3 DNA follows: TGTGCCAGCAGCTTACCAGCAGATACGCAGTATTTT. Translation gives CASSLPADTQYF.

The gene calls are TRBV7-8 and TRBJ1-2, with D possibly TRBD1 on 5 matching bases. The germline V and J ends were trimmed by 1 base and 3 bases, with 18 bases remaining between them. Looked up from germline, CDR1 is SGHVS and CDR2 is FQNEAQ. The CDR3 covers 17 residues. The CDR3 nucleotides read TGTGCCAGCAGCTTAGTCTCCCGACCCAGGGATCACTATGGCTACACCTTC. As protein: CASSLVSRPRDHYGYTF. The full variable domain, in which reference TRBV7-8 and TRBJ1-2 provide the parts outside the CDR3, is GAGVSQSPRYKVAKRGQDVALRCDPISGHVSLFWYQQALGQGPEFLTYFQNEAQLDKSGLPSDRFFAERPEGSVSTLKIQRTQQEDSAVYLCASSLVSRPRDHYGYTFGSGTRLTVV.

The rearrangement joins TRBV6-5 to TRBJ1-1, with TRBD1 matching 7 bases. CDR3 length equals 14 residues. Germline CDR1 and CDR2: MNHEY and SVGAGI. The V and J ends lost 8 bases and 2 bases, in that order; junction bases with no gene match: 8. In nucleotides, the CDR3 is TGTGCCAGCGACCGTCAGGGGGTAAACACTGAAGCTTTCTTT. Protein product: CASDRQGVNTEAFF.

This clone was detected only once. The V gene is TRBV6-5, the J gene TRBJ1-6; D is undetermined. CDR1 and CDR2 (germline): MNHEY, SVGAGI. This CDR3 is 14 amino acids long. The ends were cut back, 5 bases at V and 5 bases at J, with 10 bases in the middle. CDR3 DNA: TGTGCCAGCAGTCTCAAAGGAGATAATTCACCCCTCCACTTT. The encoded protein is CASSLKGDNSPLHF.